This T cell receptor beta chain was profiled in a study of early T cells in non-severe SARS-CoV-2 infection. Whole-study context: Sequencing input comprised bulk RNA from unsorted whole blood; chain pairing was not available. Overall study results and limits: VDJdb matching, biased toward anti-spike CD8 responses, missed private and CD4 specificities.

The CDR3 has 15 residues. V lost 5 bases, J lost 5 bases, and 19 bases lay in between. Germline V gene lookup returns CDR1 SGHTA and CDR2 FQGTGA. This clonotype was observed a handful of times. Its specificity is not known. Individual cDNA molecules received unique molecular identifiers during library preparation. Using its own MiXCR run on the 5' RACE reads, TCRdb lists one record per CDR3 protein. The table lists roughly 83,000 distinct CDR3 sequences, under 11% of them singletons. The rearrangement joins TRBV7-3 to TRBJ2-7, with D hard to call. Sequenced here: whole blood, sampled at baseline. This clonotype originated in an adult who was a healthcare worker with PCR-confirmed SARS-CoV-2 infection or an uninfected control (not recorded which). The CDR3 DNA is TGTGCCAGCAGCCCGAACCCAAGTGATAGGAACGAGCAGTACTTC. Amino acids: CASSPNPSDRNEQYF.